These T cell receptor beta chains were read from a single sample in a study of T cell responses to AZD1222 COVID-19 vaccine. Some clones are missing from TCRdb's copy, which holds only in-frame ones; the method was immunoSEQ multiplex PCR. The sample contains 90,000 to 150,000 clones, about 88% of which appear only once. The specimen was peripheral blood, collected on day 0 of AZD1222 vaccination. The receptors stem from an adult in good health. The CDR3 runs from the conserved cysteine through the conserved F or W. The order of the fields is V gene, clone size, J gene, D gene, CDR3 protein, CDR3 DNA. D genes are given only for firm matches. Clone sizes are given selectively: once, few, many, or a class where the clone is expanded.

TRBV3-1/TRBV3-2,NA,TRBJ1-6,TRBD1,CASSQDVGGTGGNSPLHF,TGTGCCAGCAGCCAAGATGTTGGCGGGACAGGGGGTAATTCACCCCTCCACTTT
TRBV7-9,NA,TRBJ2-7,NA,CASSLPGSYEQYF,TGTGCCAGCAGTTTACCGGGATCCTACGAGCAGTACTTC
TRBV12-3/TRBV12-4,NA,TRBJ1-1,NA,CASSLGPNSEAFF,TGTGCCAGCAGTTTAGGTCCTAATTCTGAAGCTTTCTTT
TRBV7-2,NA,TRBJ1-6,TRBD1,CASSGQGVFSPLHF,TGTGCCAGCAGCGGACAGGGGGTATTTTCACCCCTCCACTTT
TRBV28,NA,TRBJ1-3,TRBD1,CASRPQGYSGNTIYF,TGTGCCAGCAGGCCACAGGGGTACTCTGGAAACACCATATATTTT
TRBV9,few,TRBJ1-3,NA,CASSVADRGGAGNTIYF,TGTGCCAGCAGCGTAGCGGATAGGGGGGGCGCTGGAAACACCATATATTTT
TRBV4-2,once,TRBJ1-1,TRBD1,CASSFTGANTEAFF,TGTGCCAGCAGCTTTACAGGGGCGAACACTGAAGCTTTCTTT
TRBV27,NA,TRBJ1-1,NA,CASSSWGYTEAFF,TGTGCCAGCAGTTCGTGGGGGTACACTGAAGCTTTCTTT
TRBV7-9,NA,TRBJ2-3,NA,CASSQTAPDTQYF,TGTGCCAGCAGCCAGACAGCCCCAGATACGCAGTATTTT
TRBV7-9,once,TRBJ2-3,TRBD2,CASSSRTRSTDTQYF,TGTGCCAGCAGCTCGCGGACTAGATCCACAGATACGCAGTATTTT
TRBV10-1,NA,TRBJ2-1,NA,CASSESRWGGKSSYNEQFF,TGCGCCAGCAGTGAGTCAAGGTGGGGCGGGAAAAGCTCCTACAATGAGCAGTTCTTC
TRBV5-1,NA,TRBJ1-1,NA,CASSLVGGDNTEAFF,TGCGCCAGCAGCTTGGTTGGGGGGGACAACACTGAAGCTTTCTTT
TRBV6-5,NA,TRBJ2-3,NA,CASSYSLFTDTQYF,TGTGCCAGCAGTTACTCTCTATTCACAGATACGCAGTATTTT
TRBV7-3,NA,TRBJ1-5,NA,CASSSPGRLYSNQPQHF,TGTGCCAGCAGCTCTCCGGGACGGCTCTATAGCAATCAGCCCCAGCATTTT
TRBV5-1,NA,TRBJ1-1,NA,CASSLARIEAFF,TGCGCCAGCAGCTTGGCCAGGATTGAAGCTTTCTTT
TRBV28,NA,TRBJ1-5,TRBD1,CASRRQGNNQPQHF,TGTGCCAGCAGAAGACAGGGGAACAATCAGCCCCAGCATTTT
TRBV19,once,TRBJ1-1,NA,CASSVGLGAEAFF,TGTGCCAGTAGTGTCGGCCTAGGGGCTGAAGCTTTCTTT
TRBV5-6,NA,TRBJ2-3,NA,CASSFDRRTDTQYF,TGTGCCAGCAGCTTCGACAGGCGCACAGATACGCAGTATTTT
TRBV15,NA,TRBJ2-1,NA,CATSLDPGHSYNEQFF,TGTGCCACCAGCCTCGACCCGGGACACTCCTACAATGAGCAGTTCTTC
TRBV18,once,TRBJ1-6,NA,CASSHEDSYNSPLHF,TGTGCCAGCTCCCACGAGGACAGTTATAATTCACCCCTCCACTTT
TRBV7-9,once,TRBJ1-3,NA,CASSLDSSGNTIYF,TGTGCCAGCAGCTTAGACTCCTCTGGAAACACCATATATTTT
TRBV11-2,NA,TRBJ1-1,NA,CASSLVPRQEAFF,TGTGCCAGCAGCTTAGTGCCCCGACAGGAAGCTTTCTTT
TRBV19,NA,TRBJ2-5,NA,CASSIERAAQETQYF,TGTGCCAGTAGTATAGAGAGGGCAGCTCAAGAGACCCAGTACTTC
TRBV6-5,few,TRBJ1-5,TRBD1,CASSATGGKQPQHF,TGTGCCAGCAGCGCGACAGGGGGGAAGCAGCCCCAGCATTTT
TRBV5-1,NA,TRBJ2-3,TRBD1,CASSLEGPGTGNSDTQYF,TGCGCCAGCAGCTTGGAAGGTCCGGGGACAGGGAACTCAGATACGCAGTATTTT
TRBV28,NA,TRBJ2-7,TRBD1,CASRQPQGSRSYEQYF,TGTGCCAGCAGACAACCACAGGGGAGTCGGTCCTACGAGCAGTACTTC
TRBV28,NA,TRBJ2-1,TRBD1,CASSLRTGSHEQFF,TGTGCCAGCAGTTTAAGGACAGGCAGTCATGAGCAGTTCTTC
TRBV6-4,NA,TRBJ2-6,NA,CASSEGGANVLTF,TGTGCCAGCAGTGAGGGGGGGGCCAACGTCCTGACTTTC
TRBV28,once,TRBJ1-4,NA,CASSPAGGGNEKLFF,TGTGCCAGCAGTCCTGCCGGGGGAGGTAATGAAAAACTGTTTTTT
TRBV19,NA,TRBJ1-5,TRBD1,CASSRPGTGGINQPQHF,TGTGCCAGTAGTAGACCAGGGACAGGGGGGATCAATCAGCCCCAGCATTTT
TRBV4-2,NA,TRBJ2-5,TRBD1,CASSRGPQETQYF,TGTGCCAGCAGCAGGGGGCCACAAGAGACCCAGTACTTC
TRBV5-4,NA,TRBJ1-2,TRBD1,CASSSPRGTADVYTF,TGTGCCAGCAGCTCCCCCCGCGGGACAGCGGACGTCTACACCTTC
TRBV6-1,NA,TRBJ2-7,NA,CASSEAEGSYEQYF,TGTGCCAGCAGTGAAGCGGAAGGTTCCTACGAGCAGTACTTC
TRBV14,NA,TRBJ2-7,NA,CASSPDSSYEQYF,TGTGCCAGCAGCCCGGACAGTTCCTACGAGCAGTACTTC
TRBV6-2/TRBV6-3,NA,TRBJ2-5,TRBD2,CASSYFVASGREQETQYF,TGTGCCAGCAGTTACTTCGTGGCTAGCGGGAGGGAACAAGAGACCCAGTACTTC
TRBV2,few,TRBJ2-3,TRBD2,CASHSASGADTQYF,TGTGCCAGCCACTCGGCTAGCGGGGCAGATACGCAGTATTTT
TRBV10-2,NA,TRBJ1-5,TRBD1,CASSESSTGGGQPQHF,TGCGCCAGCAGTGAGTCTAGTACAGGGGGCGGTCAGCCCCAGCATTTT
TRBV19,once,TRBJ2-1,NA,CASSPQDRVGYYNEQFF,TGTGCCAGTAGTCCACAGGACCGTGTAGGATACTACAATGAGCAGTTCTTC
TRBV6-8,NA,TRBJ2-7,TRBD1,CASSYAGQGAFSYEQYF,TGTGCCAGCAGTTACGCAGGACAGGGGGCGTTCTCCTACGAGCAGTACTTC
TRBV5-4,NA,TRBJ1-2,NA,CASTNPTGPFNYGYTF,TGTGCCAGCACCAACCCAACCGGGCCGTTCAACTATGGCTACACCTTC
TRBV14,NA,TRBJ1-6,TRBD1,CASSPETGGNSPLHF,TGTGCCAGCAGCCCTGAAACAGGGGGCAATTCACCCCTCCACTTT
TRBV12-3/TRBV12-4,NA,TRBJ2-7,NA,CASSSGFYEQYF,TGTGCCAGCAGTTCGGGATTTTACGAGCAGTACTTC
TRBV5-1,NA,TRBJ2-1,TRBD2,CASSLRAGRDEQFF,TGCGCCAGCAGCTTGAGAGCGGGACGGGATGAGCAGTTCTTC
TRBV2,NA,TRBJ1-4,NA,CASNGPLGEKLFF,TGTGCCAGCAACGGGCCCCTGGGGGAAAAACTGTTTTTT
TRBV27,NA,TRBJ1-2,NA,CASSPRGSGGAGGYTF,TGTGCCAGCAGTCCCCGGGGTTCGGGGGGCGCGGGGGGCTACACCTTC
TRBV28,NA,TRBJ1-6,TRBD1,CASRMTGGADNSPLHF,TGTGCCAGCAGGATGACAGGGGGCGCCGACAATTCACCCCTCCACTTT
TRBV6-5,NA,TRBJ2-1,NA,CASRPPYDRDEQFF,TGTGCCAGCAGACCCCCCTACGATCGGGATGAGCAGTTCTTC
TRBV20-1,NA,TRBJ2-7,TRBD1,CSASSGQGRSYEQYF,TGCAGTGCTAGTTCCGGACAGGGAAGGTCCTACGAGCAGTACTTC
TRBV19,NA,TRBJ1-3,NA,CASTTPSSGNTIYF,TGTGCCAGTACCACCCCGAGCTCTGGAAACACCATATATTTT
TRBV24-1,NA,TRBJ2-3,TRBD2,CATSDGGMSGSGLDTQYF,TGTGCCACCAGTGATGGGGGGATGAGCGGGAGTGGTTTGGATACGCAGTATTTT
TRBV10-3,NA,TRBJ2-7,NA,CAISESTGWDEQYF,TGTGCCATCAGTGAGTCGACGGGGTGGGACGAGCAGTACTTC